These 20 T cell receptor beta chains share one sample of origin, sequenced in a study of blood T cell repertoires in COVID-19. Clones were read by immunoSEQ multiplex PCR, and TCRdb kept only the in-frame ones, dropping some. The data hold 100,000 to 140,000 clones, with 65% to 80% observed a single time. Sequencing was performed on peripheral blood. The receptors were sampled from a man between 70 and 80 years old with acute or convalescent COVID-19.

The chain couples TRBV2 to TRBJ2-6, with a possible D match to TRBD1 (5 bases). CDR3 length: 15 residues. The V and J ends lost 2 bases and 1 base respectively, with 6 bases between them. Looked up from germline, CDR1 is SNHLY and CDR2 is FYNNEI. CDR3 residues: CASSESGSGANVLTF. In DNA, the CDR3 is TGTGCCAGCAGTGAATCAGGGTCTGGGGCCAACGTCCTGACTTTC.

This clone has only a few counts. The V gene is TRBV3-1 (or the pseudogene TRBV3-2), the J gene TRBJ2-7, with TRBD1 as a possible D gene (5 bases). Between the trimmed V and J ends, which lost 0 bases and 12 bases, there was a span of 12 bases. The CDR3 totals 12 residues. The germline V gene encodes CDR1 LGHDT and CDR2 YNNKEL (reference sequence). The CDR3 is CASSQEDRGRYF. CDR3 coding DNA: TGTGCCAGCAGCCAAGAAGACAGAGGACGGTACTTC.

The genes are TRBV10-2 and TRBJ2-7; 8 nucleotides align to TRBD1. The CDR3 consists of 14 residues. Germline CDR1 is WSHSY and CDR2 is SAAADI. V lost 3 bases, J lost 7 bases, and 8 bases stayed unmatched. The CDR3 DNA sequence: TGCGCCAGCAGTGATTACAGGGGGAAGAGGGAGCAGTACTTC. Translated: CASSDYRGKREQYF.

The chain is built from TRBV7-2 and TRBJ2-7; perhaps TRBD1 as D (6 bases). The V end was cut by 6 bases, the J end by 3 bases, with 18 bases between. Per germline, CDR1 SGHTA and CDR2 FQGNSA. The CDR3 loop spans 15 amino acids. The CDR3 sequence: CASSLDTGIDYEQYF. The CDR3 nucleotides are TGTGCCAGCAGTCTTGATACAGGGATTGACTACGAGCAGTACTTC.

The chain joins TRBV27 to TRBJ2-7; the match to TRBD1 covers 10 bases. The CDR3 is 14 amino acids. V gave up 5 bases and J gave up 9 bases; unmatched junction bases: 10. CDR1 is MNHEY, CDR2 SMNVEV, per germline (reference sequence). CDR3 in DNA: TGTGCCAGCAGTATGACAGGGGGCGCGCGAGGGCAGTACTTC. Its protein is CASSMTGGARGQYF.

The rearrangement joins TRBV4-2 to TRBJ2-1, with 13 bases matching TRBD2. CDR3 size: 15 residues. V dropped 6 bases and J dropped 7; count of bases not matched to a gene: 6. From germline, CDR1 is LGHNA and CDR2 YNFKEQ. The CDR3 is CASRGTSGGDNEQFF. The CDR3 DNA sequence: TGTGCCAGCAGGGGTACTAGCGGGGGGGATAATGAGCAGTTCTTC.

This clone was counted once. The gene calls are TRBV5-1 and TRBJ2-5; 8 bases are a match to TRBD2. The CDR3 contains 15 residues. Germline lookup yields CDR1 SGHRS and CDR2 YFSETQ. V gave up 6 bases and J gave up 2 bases; unmatched junction bases: 9. The CDR3 here is CASTASPGGQETQYF. CDR3 in DNA: TGCGCCAGCACGGCCTCCCCGGGGGGGCAAGAGACCCAGTACTTC.

The V and J genes are TRBV6-2 or TRBV6-3 and TRBJ2-1, with a tentative D call TRBD2 (6 bases). CDR1 and CDR2 (germline): MNHEY, SVGEGT. This CDR3 spans 17 amino acids. V gave up 7 bases and J gave up 0 bases, with 19 bases separating them. CDR3 sequence reads: CASTPGGGLSSYNEQFF. In nucleotides, the CDR3 is TGTGCCAGCACCCCAGGTGGGGGACTGAGCTCCTACAATGAGCAGTTCTTC.

J is TRBJ1-2 and V is TRBV6-6, with 7 bases aligning to TRBD1. J lost 5 bases, V lost 10 bases, and 7 bases had no gene match. The germline V gene has CDR1 MNHNY and CDR2 SVGAGI (reference sequence). The CDR3 spans 12 residues. CDR3 sequence reads: CAMAGGYYGYTF. The CDR3 nucleotides are TGTGCCATGGCAGGGGGGTATTATGGCTACACCTTC.

The rearrangement uses TRBV7-3 and TRBJ2-2; D is unresolved. This CDR3 is 13 amino acids long. V lost 6 bases and J lost 6, with 11 bases in between. Germline CDR1 and CDR2: SGHTA and FQGTGA. The CDR3 nucleotides are TGTGCCAGCAGATCGACATCGGCCGGGGAGCTGTTTTTT. This translates into CASRSTSAGELFF. The whole variable domain, remainder taken from reference TRBV7-3 and TRBJ2-2, is GAGVSQTPSNKVTEKGKYVELRCDPISGHTALYWYRQSLGQGPEFLIYFQGTGAADDSGLPNDRFFAVRPEGSVSTLKIQRTERGDSAVYLCASRSTSAGELFFGEGSRLTVL.

The chain recombines TRBV6-2 or TRBV6-3 with TRBJ2-7; 14 bases line up with TRBD2. CDR3 length: 16 amino acids. Trimming took 5 bases from V and 5 from J; bases not matched to a gene: 8. CDR1 MNHEY and CDR2 SVGEGT come from the germline V gene. The CDR3: CASSNRLAGGQDEQYF. CDR3 bases: TGTGCCAGCAGTAATCGACTAGCGGGGGGGCAGGACGAGCAGTACTTC.

The V gene is TRBV5-6, the J gene TRBJ2-1; 7 bases line up with TRBD1. Germline values: CDR1 SGHDT, CDR2 YYEEEE. The V gene end was trimmed by 0 bases and the J gene end by 9 bases; junction bases not matched to a gene: 9. The CDR3 length is 15 residues. The CDR3 DNA reads as TGTGCCAGCAGCTTGGAAGGGGGCGGAACCGGTGAGCAGTTCTTC. This encodes CASSLEGGGTGEQFF.

This clone occurred a few times. The rearrangement joins TRBV6-5 to TRBJ2-3; TRBD2 might be the D (6 bases). The germline gives CDR1 MNHEY, CDR2 SVGAGI. V shed 5 bases and J shed 2 bases, with 14 bases lying between them. The CDR3 covers 15 residues. CDR3: CASSPGDLSTDTQYF. The CDR3 nucleotides read TGTGCCAGCAGTCCGGGGGACCTCTCCACAGATACGCAGTATTTT.

In its sample, this clone was seen a few times. V is TRBV13 and J is TRBJ2-5; 11 bases align to TRBD2. Per the germline V gene, CDR1 is PRHDT and CDR2 is FYEKMQ (reference sequence). Trimming cost V 2 bases and J 5 bases; bases outside gene matches: 7. This CDR3 comprises 16 residues. Here the CDR3 reads CASSLKTSGAGETQYF. CDR3 nucleotide sequence: TGTGCCAGCAGCTTAAAGACTAGCGGGGCGGGGGAGACCCAGTACTTC.

The genes are TRBV10-2 and TRBJ1-4; 7 bases are shared with TRBD1. The V gene's germline CDR1 is WSHSY and CDR2 SAAADI. The CDR3 runs 14 residues. J was trimmed by 2 bases and V by 7 bases; bases with no gene match: 4. In DNA form, the CDR3 reads TGCGCCAGCAAGCAGGGGGTCACTAATGAAAAACTGTTTTTT. Its protein is CASKQGVTNEKLFF.

The V gene is TRBV19, the J gene TRBJ1-2, with 7 nucleotides matching TRBD1. Per the germline V gene, CDR1 is LNHDA and CDR2 is SQIVND (reference sequence). The CDR3 consists of 15 residues. The J segment lost 6 bases and the V segment lost 3 bases, leaving 10 bases of the junction unmatched. The CDR3 DNA sequence: TGTGCCAGTAGTATCCAATCAGGGGGAAGGGATGGCTACACCTTC. It yields the protein CASSIQSGGRDGYTF.

The chain carries TRBV27 and TRBJ2-1; no firm D call. Trimming took off 0 bases at V and 0 bases at J, with 12 bases between the two ends. Germline V gives CDR1 MNHEY, CDR2 SMNVEV (reference sequence). The CDR3 consists of 17 residues. The CDR3 DNA reads as TGTGCCAGCAGTTTATCCCGTGATCCGAGCTCCTACAATGAGCAGTTCTTC. Its translation is CASSLSRDPSSYNEQFF.

The V gene is TRBV6-1, the J gene TRBJ2-2, with 11 bases fitting TRBD1. Looked up from germline, CDR1 is MNHNS and CDR2 is SASEGT. This CDR3 region has 16 residues. The ends lost 4 bases at V and 4 bases at J; junction bases unmatched: 5. The DNA of the CDR3 is TGTGCCAGCAGTGCGACCGGGACAGGGGGCACCGGGGAGCTGTTTTTT. Its protein product is CASSATGTGGTGELFF.

This clone came up once. The rearrangement joins TRBV2 to TRBJ2-1; the D gene is possibly TRBD1 (6 bases). Germline V lookup: CDR1 SNHLY, CDR2 FYNNEI. V was cut by 0 bases and J by 8 bases, with 11 bases left in between. The CDR3 totals 14 residues. In DNA form, the CDR3 reads TGTGCCAGCAGTGAAGCTACAGGGCTGGATGAGCAGTTCTTC. It specifies CASSEATGLDEQFF.

The chain employs TRBV9 and TRBJ2-3; 9 bases align to TRBD1. This CDR3 has 15 residues. The ends lost 4 bases at V and 5 bases at J; junction bases unmatched: 8. Germline V gives CDR1 SGDLS, CDR2 YYNGEE. CDR3 loop: CASSLRDRVVDTQYF. The CDR3 DNA is TGTGCCAGCAGCCTCCGGGACAGGGTGGTAGATACGCAGTATTTT.